Here is one T cell receptor (beta chain) with its context. What it recognizes is unknown. TCRdb's table, derived via immunoSEQ multiplex PCR, lists solely in-frame clones and lacks some. Here the sample spans 65,000 to 85,000 clones, 80% to 95% being singletons. This sample was taken from a study of OX40 agonist ivuxolimab in advanced cancers. Looking at the study overall: Treatment received earlier with anti-PD-1, anti-PD-L1 or anti-CTLA-4 agents was allowed, and over 30% had some. Whole-study findings and limits: In CD8+ T cells, expanded clones were on average more numerous than in CD4+.

Exclusion applied to patients with autoimmune disease history or systemic immunosuppression. The CDR3 totals 14 residues. Germline V gene lookup returns CDR1 SGHRS and CDR2 YFSETQ. With 2 bases removed from V and 5 bases from J, the gap between germline ends came to 13 bases. This receptor was identified in an adult with an advanced solid tumor such as melanoma, head and neck, liver or kidney cancer. J is TRBJ2-5 and V is TRBV5-1; D may correspond to TRBD1 or TRBD2 (6 bases each). The sequencing here drew on CD4+ or CD8+ T cells sorted from blood, taken in a trial of the OX40 agonist ivuxolimab. The CDR3, as DNA: TGCGCCAGCAGCTTTTCGGGGGCTGGGGAGACCCAGTACTTC. Translation: CASSFSGAGETQYF.